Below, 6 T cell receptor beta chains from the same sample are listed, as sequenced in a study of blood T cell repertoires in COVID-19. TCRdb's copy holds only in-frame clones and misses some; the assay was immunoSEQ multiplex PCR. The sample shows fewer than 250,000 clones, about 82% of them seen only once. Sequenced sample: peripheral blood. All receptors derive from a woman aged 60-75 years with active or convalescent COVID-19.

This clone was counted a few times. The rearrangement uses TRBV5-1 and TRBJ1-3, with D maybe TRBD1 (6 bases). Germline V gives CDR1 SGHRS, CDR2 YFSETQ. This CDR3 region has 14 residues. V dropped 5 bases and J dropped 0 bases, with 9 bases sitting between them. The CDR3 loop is CASRDRVSGNTIYF. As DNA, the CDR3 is TGCGCCAGCAGGGACAGAGTCTCTGGAAACACCATATATTTT.

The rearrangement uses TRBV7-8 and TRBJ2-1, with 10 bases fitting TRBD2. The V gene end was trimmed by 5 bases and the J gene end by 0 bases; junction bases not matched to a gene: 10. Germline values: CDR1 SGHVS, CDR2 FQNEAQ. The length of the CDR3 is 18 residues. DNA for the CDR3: TGTGCCAGCAGCCTTCTCCCGGCTAGCGGGAGCTCCTACAATGAGCAGTTCTTC. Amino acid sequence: CASSLLPASGSSYNEQFF. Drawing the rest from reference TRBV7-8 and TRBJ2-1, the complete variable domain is GAGVSQSPRYKVAKRGQDVALRCDPISGHVSLFWYQQALGQGPEFLTYFQNEAQLDKSGLPSDRFFAERPEGSVSTLKIQRTQQEDSAVYLCASSLLPASGSSYNEQFFGPGTRLTVL.

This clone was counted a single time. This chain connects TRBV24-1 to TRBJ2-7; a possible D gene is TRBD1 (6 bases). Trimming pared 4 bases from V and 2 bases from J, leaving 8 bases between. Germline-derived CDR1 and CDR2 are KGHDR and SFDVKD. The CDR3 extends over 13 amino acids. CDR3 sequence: CATSEGATYEQYF. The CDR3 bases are TGTGCCACCAGTGAGGGGGCTACCTACGAGCAGTACTTC.

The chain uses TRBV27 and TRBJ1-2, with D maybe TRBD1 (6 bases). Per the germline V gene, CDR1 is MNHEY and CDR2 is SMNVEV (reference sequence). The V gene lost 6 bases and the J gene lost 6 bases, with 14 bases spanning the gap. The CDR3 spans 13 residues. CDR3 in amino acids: CASRSGGLNGYTF. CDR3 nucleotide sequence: TGTGCCAGCAGGTCGGGGGGGCTAAATGGCTACACCTTC.

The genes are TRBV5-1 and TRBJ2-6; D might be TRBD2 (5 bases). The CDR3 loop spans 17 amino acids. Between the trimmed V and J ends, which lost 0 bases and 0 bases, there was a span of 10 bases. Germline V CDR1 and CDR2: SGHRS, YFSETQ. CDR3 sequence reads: CASSLVGGISGANVLTF. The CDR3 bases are TGCGCCAGCAGCTTGGTTGGAGGAATCTCTGGGGCCAACGTCCTGACTTTC.

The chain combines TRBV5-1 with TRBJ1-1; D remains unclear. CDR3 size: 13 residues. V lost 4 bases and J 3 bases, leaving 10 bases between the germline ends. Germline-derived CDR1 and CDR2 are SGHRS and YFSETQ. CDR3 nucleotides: TGCGCCAGCAGCGGAGGGAGGGACACTGAAGCTTTCTTT. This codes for CASSGGRDTEAFF.